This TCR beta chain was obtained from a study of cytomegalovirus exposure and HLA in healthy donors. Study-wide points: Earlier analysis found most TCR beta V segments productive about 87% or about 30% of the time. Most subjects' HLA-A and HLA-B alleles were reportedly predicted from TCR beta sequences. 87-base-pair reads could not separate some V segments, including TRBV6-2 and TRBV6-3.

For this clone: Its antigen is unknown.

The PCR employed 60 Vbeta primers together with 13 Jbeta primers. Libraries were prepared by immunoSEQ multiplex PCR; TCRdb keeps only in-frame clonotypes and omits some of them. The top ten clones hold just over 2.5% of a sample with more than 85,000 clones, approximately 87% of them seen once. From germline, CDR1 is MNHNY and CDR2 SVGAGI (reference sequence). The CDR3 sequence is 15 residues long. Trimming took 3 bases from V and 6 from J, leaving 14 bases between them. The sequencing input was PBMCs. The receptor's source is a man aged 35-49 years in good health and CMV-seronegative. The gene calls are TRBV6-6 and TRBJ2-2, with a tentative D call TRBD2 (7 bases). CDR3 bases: TGTGCCAGCAGTTATTGGGGGGGGGCCCCCGGGGAGCTGTTTTTT. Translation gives CASSYWGGAPGELFF.